These 16 T cell receptor beta chains originate from one sample sequenced in a study of monozygotic twins with inflammatory bowel disease. TCRdb re-analyzed the 5' RACE reads; it lists each CDR3 protein once, without DNA. The sample totals 150,000 to 200,000 distinct CDR3 sequences. The sequenced sample consisted of blood. Every receptor here comes from a human donor with ulcerative colitis or Crohn's disease, or a healthy co-twin of an affected twin (not recorded which).

This chain connects TRBV12-3 or TRBV12-4 to TRBJ1-4; the TCRdb D gene call, TRBD1, has no DNA to confirm it. This CDR3 region has 15 residues. CDR3 sequence: CASSLGSGGREKLFF.

The chain combines TRBV7-6 with TRBJ1-6; TCRdb picks TRBD1, but there is no DNA to check that call. The CDR3 length is 16 residues. CDR1 SGHVS and CDR2 FNYEAQ come from the germline V gene. The CDR3 loop is CASSIDPPGDRPPLHF.

This chain joins TRBV5-1 and TRBJ2-7; absent DNA, TCRdb's TRBD2 call cannot be checked. Germline CDR1 is SGHRS and CDR2 is YFSETQ. The CDR3 is 12 amino acids. CDR3 loop: CASYREVYEQYF.

This chain connects TRBV20-1 to TRBJ1-2. The germline V gene encodes CDR1 DFQATT and CDR2 SNEGSKA (reference sequence). This CDR3 has 14 residues. The CDR3 loop is CSASSGDSNYGYTF.

The chain couples TRBV6-6 to TRBJ2-5. The germline V gene has CDR1 MNHNY and CDR2 SVGAGI (reference sequence). This CDR3 has 11 amino acids. The CDR3 sequence is CASSYVETQYF.

The chain joins TRBV18 to TRBJ2-4. The length of the CDR3 is 14 residues. The germline V gene has CDR1 KGHSH and CDR2 LQKENI. The CDR3 sequence is CASSPNVAKNIQYF.

The chain combines TRBV7-6 with TRBJ2-1; with no DNA, the TCRdb D assignment of TRBD1 cannot be verified. Germline V gene lookup returns CDR1 SGHVS and CDR2 FNYEAQ. The length of the CDR3 is 13 residues. The CDR3 spells CASSPAQGDEQFF.

V usage is TRBV12-3 or TRBV12-4 and J usage is TRBJ2-5; TCRdb returns TRBD1, unconfirmable since there is no DNA. This CDR3 has 13 residues. The CDR3 spells CASMTGRGETQYF.

CDR3 in amino acids: CSVESRGRSPYNEQFF. The chain combines TRBV29-1 with TRBJ2-1; there is no DNA to check the TCRdb D call of TRBD1. This CDR3 region has 16 residues. From germline, CDR1 is SQVTM and CDR2 ANQGSEA.

The chain uses TRBV20-1 and TRBJ1-2. In germline, CDR1 is DFQATT, CDR2 SNEGSKA (reference sequence). This CDR3 region has 13 residues. This CDR3 reads CSASSPTNYGYTF.

V gene TRBV18 combines with J gene TRBJ1-5. This CDR3 region has 12 residues. The V gene's germline CDR1 is KGHSH and CDR2 LQKENI. The CDR3 spells CASSSLEEAQHF.

The chain joins TRBV7-3 to TRBJ2-6; TCRdb lists TRBD1, though no DNA is available to test this call. The germline V gene encodes CDR1 SGHTA and CDR2 FQGTGA. The CDR3 extends over 12 amino acids. This CDR3 reads CASSSTGNVLTF.

This chain's CDR3 is CASSVAGDLYNEQFF. The chain is built from TRBV9 and TRBJ2-1; the TRBD2 assignment by TCRdb is unverifiable without DNA. The CDR3 is 15 amino acids. Germline lookup yields CDR1 SGDLS and CDR2 YYNGEE.

The chain employs TRBV6-1 and TRBJ2-3. CDR1 is MNHNS, CDR2 SASEGT, per germline. The CDR3 has 16 amino acids. The CDR3: CASRVGGTASTDTQYF.

The V gene is TRBV3-1, the J gene TRBJ1-2; TCRdb selects TRBD1, and the lack of DNA leaves this call unchecked. This CDR3 has 13 amino acids. Germline V lookup: CDR1 LGHDT, CDR2 YNNKEL (reference sequence). CDR3 loop: CASSQGPKYGYTF.

The genes are TRBV10-2 and TRBJ2-1; TCRdb indicates TRBD1, and absent DNA this call remains unverified. CDR1 is WSHSY and CDR2 is SAAADI in the germline V gene. The CDR3 is made up of 14 amino acids. This CDR3 reads CASSEANRDGEQFF.